Reported below is one T cell receptor beta chain. Trimming left V 0 bases short and J 3 bases short, with 9 bases between. CDR3 length: 14 residues. Germline CDR1 ENHRY, CDR2 SYGVKD. Unique molecular identifier tags were affixed to discrete cDNA molecules. One entry per CDR3 protein, called by TCRdb with MiXCR from the 5' RACE reads. The sample shows over 85,000 distinct CDR3 sequences, under 15% of them seen only once. This sample is drawn from a study of early T cells in non-severe SARS-CoV-2 infection. Sequencing used whole blood. This TCR was recovered from an adult who was a healthcare worker with PCR-confirmed SARS-CoV-2 infection or an uninfected control (not recorded which). This sequence joins TRBV10-3 and TRBJ2-7, with unresolved D. The CDR3 DNA follows: TGTGCCATCAGTGAGTCCGGGCAGAGCTACGAGCAGTACTTC. Protein: CAISESGQSYEQYF.